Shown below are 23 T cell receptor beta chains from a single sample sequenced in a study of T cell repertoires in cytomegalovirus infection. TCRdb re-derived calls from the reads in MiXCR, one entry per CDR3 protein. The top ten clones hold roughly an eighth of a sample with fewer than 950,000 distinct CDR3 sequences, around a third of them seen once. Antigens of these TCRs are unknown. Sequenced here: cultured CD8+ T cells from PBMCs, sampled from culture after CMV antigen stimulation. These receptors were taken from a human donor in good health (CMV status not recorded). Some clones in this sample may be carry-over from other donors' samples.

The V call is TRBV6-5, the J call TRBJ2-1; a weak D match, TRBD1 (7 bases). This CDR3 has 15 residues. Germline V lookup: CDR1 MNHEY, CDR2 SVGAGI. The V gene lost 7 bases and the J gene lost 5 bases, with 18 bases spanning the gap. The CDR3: CASKIAGGSHNEQFF. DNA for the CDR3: TGTGCCAGCAAGATCGCAGGGGGGAGCCACAATGAGCAGTTCTTC.

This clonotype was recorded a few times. The CDR3 DNA reads as TGTGCCAGCAGTAGAGGTTCCGGGCCTGGAAACACTGAAGCTTTCTTT. Its protein is CASSRGSGPGNTEAFF. The rearrangement uses TRBV2 and TRBJ1-1; D gene uncertain. The CDR3 has 16 residues. The V end lost 5 bases, the J end lost 2 bases, and 18 bases lay between the germline ends. Germline lookup yields CDR1 SNHLY and CDR2 FYNNEI.

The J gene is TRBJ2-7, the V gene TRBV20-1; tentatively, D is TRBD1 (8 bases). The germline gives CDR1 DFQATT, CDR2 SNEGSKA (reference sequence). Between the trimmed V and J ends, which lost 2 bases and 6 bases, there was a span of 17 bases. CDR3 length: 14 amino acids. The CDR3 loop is CSARLRTGRGEQYV. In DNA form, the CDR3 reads TGCAGTGCTAGATTAAGGACAGGGAGGGGCGAGCAGTACGTC.

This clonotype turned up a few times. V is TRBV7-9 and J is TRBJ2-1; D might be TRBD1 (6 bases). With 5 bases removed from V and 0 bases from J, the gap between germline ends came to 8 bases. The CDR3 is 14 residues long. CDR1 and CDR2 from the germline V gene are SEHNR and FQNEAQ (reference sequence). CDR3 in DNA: TGTGCCAGCAGCCGGGACAACTCCTACAATGAGCAGTTCTTC. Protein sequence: CASSRDNSYNEQFF.

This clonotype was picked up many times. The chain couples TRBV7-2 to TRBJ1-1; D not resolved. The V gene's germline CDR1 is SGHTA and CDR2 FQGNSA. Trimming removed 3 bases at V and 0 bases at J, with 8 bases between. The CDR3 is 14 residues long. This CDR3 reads CASSFGPMNTEAFF. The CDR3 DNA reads TGTGCCAGCAGCTTCGGACCGATGAACACTGAAGCTTTCTTT.

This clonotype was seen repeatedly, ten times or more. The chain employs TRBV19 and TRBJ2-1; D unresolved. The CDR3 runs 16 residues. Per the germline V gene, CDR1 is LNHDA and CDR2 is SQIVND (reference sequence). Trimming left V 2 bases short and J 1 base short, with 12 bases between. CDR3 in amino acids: CASSIQFRRSYNEQFF. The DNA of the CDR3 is TGTGCCAGTAGTATACAATTTCGCAGATCCTACAATGAGCAGTTCTTC.

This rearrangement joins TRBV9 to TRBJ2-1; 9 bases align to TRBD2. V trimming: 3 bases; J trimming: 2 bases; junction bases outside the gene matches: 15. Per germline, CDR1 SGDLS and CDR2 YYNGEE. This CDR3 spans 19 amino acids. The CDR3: CASSGGSGGDLSPYNEQFF. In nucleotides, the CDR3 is TGTGCCAGCAGCGGTGGTAGCGGGGGCGACTTGAGCCCCTACAATGAGCAGTTCTTC.

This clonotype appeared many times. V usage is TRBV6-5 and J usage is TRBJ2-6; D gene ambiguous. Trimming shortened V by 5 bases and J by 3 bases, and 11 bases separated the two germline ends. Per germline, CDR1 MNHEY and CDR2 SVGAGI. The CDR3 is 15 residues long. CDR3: CASSAFLRGANVLTF. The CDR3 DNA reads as TGTGCCAGCAGTGCATTCCTGCGTGGGGCCAACGTCCTGACTTTC.

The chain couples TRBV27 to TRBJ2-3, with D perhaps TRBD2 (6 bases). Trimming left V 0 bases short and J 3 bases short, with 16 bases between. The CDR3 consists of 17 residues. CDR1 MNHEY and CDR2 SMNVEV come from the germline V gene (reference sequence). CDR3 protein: CASSLSYIGTLTDTQYF. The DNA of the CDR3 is TGTGCCAGCAGTTTATCGTACATAGGGACTCTGACAGATACGCAGTATTTT.

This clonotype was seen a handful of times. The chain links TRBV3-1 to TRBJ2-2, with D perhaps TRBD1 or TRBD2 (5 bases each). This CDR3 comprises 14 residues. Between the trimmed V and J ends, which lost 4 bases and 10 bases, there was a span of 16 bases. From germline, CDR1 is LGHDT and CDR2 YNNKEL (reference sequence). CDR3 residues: CASSPIPGALELFF. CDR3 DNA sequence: TGTGCCAGCAGCCCCATCCCCGGGGCCCTGGAGCTGTTTTTT.

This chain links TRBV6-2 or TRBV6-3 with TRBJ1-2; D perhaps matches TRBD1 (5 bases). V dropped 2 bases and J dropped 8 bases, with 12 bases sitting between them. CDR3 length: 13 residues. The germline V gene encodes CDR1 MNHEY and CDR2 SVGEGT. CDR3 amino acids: CASSYGTVNGYTF. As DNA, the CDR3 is TGTGCCAGCAGTTACGGGACGGTCAACGGCTACACCTTC.

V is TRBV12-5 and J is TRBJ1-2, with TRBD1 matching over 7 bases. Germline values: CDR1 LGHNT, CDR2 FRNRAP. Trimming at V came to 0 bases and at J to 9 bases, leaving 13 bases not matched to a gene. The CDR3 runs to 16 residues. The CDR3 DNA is TGTGCTAGTGGTTTGGTTACAGGGGAAAGGACGTATAGCTACACCTTC. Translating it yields CASGLVTGERTYSYTF.

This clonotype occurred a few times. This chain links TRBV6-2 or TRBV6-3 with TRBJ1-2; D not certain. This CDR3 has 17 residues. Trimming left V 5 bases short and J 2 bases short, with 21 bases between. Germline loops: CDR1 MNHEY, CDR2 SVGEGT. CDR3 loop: CASSQQASERLNYGYTF. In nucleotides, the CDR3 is TGTGCCAGCAGTCAACAAGCCTCAGAGAGGCTGAACTATGGCTACACCTTC.

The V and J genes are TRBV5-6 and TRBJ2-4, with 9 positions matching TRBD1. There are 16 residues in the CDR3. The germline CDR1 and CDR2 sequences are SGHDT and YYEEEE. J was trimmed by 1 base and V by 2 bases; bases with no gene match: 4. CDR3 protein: CASSFDRGGAKNIQYF. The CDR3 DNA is TGTGCCAGCAGCTTTGACAGGGGGGGGGCCAAAAACATTCAGTACTTC.

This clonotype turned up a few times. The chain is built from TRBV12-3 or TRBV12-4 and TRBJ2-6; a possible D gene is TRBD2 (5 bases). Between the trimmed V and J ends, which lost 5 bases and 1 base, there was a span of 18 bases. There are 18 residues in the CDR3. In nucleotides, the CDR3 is TGTGCCAGCAGTCCCGGAGGCCAGTTTATTTCTGGGGCCAACGTCCTGACTTTC. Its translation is CASSPGGQFISGANVLTF.

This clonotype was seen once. The CDR3 DNA follows: TGTGCCAGCAGCTTAGCCCTCCGGGACGGGGGCTTGAATGAGCAGTTCTTC. This codes for CASSLALRDGGLNEQFF. The J gene is TRBJ2-1, the V gene TRBV7-9; D is tentatively TRBD1 or TRBD2 (6 bases each). Germline CDR1 reads SEHNR; CDR2 reads FQNEAQ (reference sequence). The germline V and J ends were trimmed by 0 bases and 7 bases, with 19 bases remaining between them. CDR3 length equals 17 residues. The complete variable domain, with remaining parts taken from reference TRBV7-9 and TRBJ2-1, reads DTGVSQNPRHKITKRGQNVTFRCDPISEHNRLYWYRQTLGQGPEFLTYFQNEAQLEKSRLLSDRFSAERPKGSFSTLEIQRTEQGDSAMYLCASSLALRDGGLNEQFFGPGTRLTVL.

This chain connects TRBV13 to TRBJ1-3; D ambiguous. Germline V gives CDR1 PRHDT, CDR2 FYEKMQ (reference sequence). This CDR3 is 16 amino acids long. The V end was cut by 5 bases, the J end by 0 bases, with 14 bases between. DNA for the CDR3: TGTGCCAGCAGCCTAAGAGTCCGTGACTCTGGAAACACCATATATTTT. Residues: CASSLRVRDSGNTIYF.

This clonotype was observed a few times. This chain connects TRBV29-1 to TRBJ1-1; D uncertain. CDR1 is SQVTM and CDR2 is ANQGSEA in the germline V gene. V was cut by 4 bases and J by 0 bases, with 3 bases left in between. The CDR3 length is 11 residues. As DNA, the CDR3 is TGCAGCGTTGGGGTGAACACTGAAGCTTTCTTT. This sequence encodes CSVGVNTEAFF.

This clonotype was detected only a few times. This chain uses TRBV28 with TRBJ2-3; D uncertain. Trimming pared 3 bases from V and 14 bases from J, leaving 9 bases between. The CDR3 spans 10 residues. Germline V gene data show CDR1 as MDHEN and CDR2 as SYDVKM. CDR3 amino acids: CASSLGRLYF. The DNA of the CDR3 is TGTGCCAGCAGTTTGGGTCGGCTGTATTTT.

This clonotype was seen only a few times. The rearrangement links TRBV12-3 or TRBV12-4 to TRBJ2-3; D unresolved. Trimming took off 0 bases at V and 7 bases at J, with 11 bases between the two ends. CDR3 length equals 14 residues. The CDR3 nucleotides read TGTGCCAGCAGTTTAGCCCCGGCGCCTTATACGCAGTATTTT. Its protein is CASSLAPAPYTQYF.

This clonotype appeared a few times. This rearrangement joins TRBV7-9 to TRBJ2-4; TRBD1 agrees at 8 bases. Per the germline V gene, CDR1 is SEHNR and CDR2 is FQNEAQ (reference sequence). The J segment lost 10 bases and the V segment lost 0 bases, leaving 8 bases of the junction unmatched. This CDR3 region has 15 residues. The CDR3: CASSLASGTGEIQYF. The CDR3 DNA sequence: TGTGCCAGCAGCTTAGCGTCAGGGACAGGAGAGATTCAGTACTTC.

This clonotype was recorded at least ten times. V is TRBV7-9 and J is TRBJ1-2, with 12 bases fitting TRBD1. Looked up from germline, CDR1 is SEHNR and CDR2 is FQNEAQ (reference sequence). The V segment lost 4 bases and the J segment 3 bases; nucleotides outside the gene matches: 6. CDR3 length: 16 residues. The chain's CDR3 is CASSSRDRGLDYGYTF. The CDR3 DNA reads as TGTGCCAGCAGCTCCCGGGACAGGGGGCTTGACTATGGCTACACCTTC.

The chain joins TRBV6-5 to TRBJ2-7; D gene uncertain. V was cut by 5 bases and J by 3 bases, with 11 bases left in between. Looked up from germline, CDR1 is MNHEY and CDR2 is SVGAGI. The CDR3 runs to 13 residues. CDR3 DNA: TGTGCCAGCAGTCCGTACAGCCACTACGAGCAGTACGTC. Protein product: CASSPYSHYEQYV.